The clone carrying this T cell receptor beta chain is categorized as medium-sized. This sample is drawn from a study of read filtering for tumor transcriptome and immune sequencing. Study details: Transcriptome libraries were built from DNase-treated RNA.

From roughly 0.4 ug of RNA, a library with molecular barcoded alpha/delta and beta/gamma adaptors was made. TCRdb independently ran MiXCR on the reads; one entry per CDR3 protein. The table shows 90,000 to 95,000 distinct CDR3 sequences, with roughly 21% occurring only once. This TCR derives from a donor over 35 with multiple myeloma. The material sequenced was a population of CD138-negative cells sorted from bone marrow.

CDR3: CASSGTTYNEQFF. The CDR3 nucleotides are TGTGCCAGCAGCGGGACTACATACAATGAGCAGTTCTTC. The chain links TRBV9 to TRBJ2-1, with a possible D match to TRBD2 (6 bases). CDR1 SGDLS and CDR2 YYNGEE come from the germline V gene. The V and J ends lost 3 bases and 4 bases respectively, with 8 bases between them. The CDR3 runs 13 residues.